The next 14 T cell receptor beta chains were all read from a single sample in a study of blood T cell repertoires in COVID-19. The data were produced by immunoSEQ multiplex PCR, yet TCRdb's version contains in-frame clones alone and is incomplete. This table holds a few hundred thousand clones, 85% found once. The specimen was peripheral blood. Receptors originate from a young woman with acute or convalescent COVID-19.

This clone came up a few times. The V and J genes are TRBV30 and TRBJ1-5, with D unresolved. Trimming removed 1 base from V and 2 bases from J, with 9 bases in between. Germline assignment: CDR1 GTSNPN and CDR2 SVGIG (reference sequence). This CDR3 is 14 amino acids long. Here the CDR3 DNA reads TGTGCCTGGAGTGGGACTTTCGGCAATCAGCCCCAGCATTTT. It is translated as CAWSGTFGNQPQHF. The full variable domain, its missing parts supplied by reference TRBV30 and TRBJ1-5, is SQTIHQWPATLVQPVGSPLSLECTVEGTSNPNLYWYRQAAGRGLQLLFYSVGIGQISSEVPQNLSASRPQDRQFILSSKKLLLSDSGFYLCAWSGTFGNQPQHFGDGTRLSIL.

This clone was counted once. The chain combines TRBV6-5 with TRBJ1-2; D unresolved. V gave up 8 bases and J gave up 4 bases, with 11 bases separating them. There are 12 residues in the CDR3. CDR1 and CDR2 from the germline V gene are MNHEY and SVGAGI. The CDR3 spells CASQQLFYGYTF. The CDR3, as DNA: TGTGCCAGCCAACAACTATTCTATGGCTACACCTTC.

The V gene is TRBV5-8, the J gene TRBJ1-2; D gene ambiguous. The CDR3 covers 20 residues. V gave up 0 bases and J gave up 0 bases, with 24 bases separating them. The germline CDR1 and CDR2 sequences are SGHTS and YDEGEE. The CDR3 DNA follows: TGTGCCAGCAGCTTGGGAATTTTCGGCGGAAAAGAAATAGCTAACTATGGCTACACCTTC. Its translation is CASSLGIFGGKEIANYGYTF.

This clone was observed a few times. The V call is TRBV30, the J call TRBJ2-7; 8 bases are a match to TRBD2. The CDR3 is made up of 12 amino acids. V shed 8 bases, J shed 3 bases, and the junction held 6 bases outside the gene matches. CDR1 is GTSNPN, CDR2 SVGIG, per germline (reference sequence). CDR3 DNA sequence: TGTGCCGGAACTAGCGGACTCTACGAGCAGTACTTC. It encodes CAGTSGLYEQYF.

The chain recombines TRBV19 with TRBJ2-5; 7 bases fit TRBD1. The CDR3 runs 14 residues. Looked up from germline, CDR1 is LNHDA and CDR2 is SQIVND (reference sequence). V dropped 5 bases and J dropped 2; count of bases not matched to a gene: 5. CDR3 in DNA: TGTGCCAGTAGTCTCGACAGGGATCAAGAGACCCAGTACTTC. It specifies CASSLDRDQETQYF.

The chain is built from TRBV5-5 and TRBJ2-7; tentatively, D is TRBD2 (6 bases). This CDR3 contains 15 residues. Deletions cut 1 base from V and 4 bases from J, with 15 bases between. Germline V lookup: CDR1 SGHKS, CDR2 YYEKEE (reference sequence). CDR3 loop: CASSLIFGSTYEQYF. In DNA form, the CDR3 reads TGTGCCAGCAGCTTGATCTTCGGGAGTACGTACGAGCAGTACTTC.

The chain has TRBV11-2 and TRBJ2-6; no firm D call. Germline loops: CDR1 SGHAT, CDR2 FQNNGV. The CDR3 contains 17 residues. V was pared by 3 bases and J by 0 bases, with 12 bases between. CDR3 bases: TGTGCCAGCAGCTTCCAATCGGCGGTCTCTGGGGCCAACGTCCTGACTTTC. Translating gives CASSFQSAVSGANVLTF.

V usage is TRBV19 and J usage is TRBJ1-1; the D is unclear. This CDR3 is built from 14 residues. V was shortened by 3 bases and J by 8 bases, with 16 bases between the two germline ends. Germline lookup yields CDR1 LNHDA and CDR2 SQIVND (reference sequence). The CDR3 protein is CASSMGFAGAEAFF. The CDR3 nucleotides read TGTGCCAGTAGTATGGGGTTCGCGGGAGCGGAAGCTTTCTTT. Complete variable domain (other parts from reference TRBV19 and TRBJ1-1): DGGITQSPKYLFRKEGQNVTLSCEQNLNHDAMYWYRQDPGQGLRLIYYSQIVNDFQKGDIAEGYSVSREKKESFPLTVTSAQKNPTAFYLCASSMGFAGAEAFFGQGTRLTVV.

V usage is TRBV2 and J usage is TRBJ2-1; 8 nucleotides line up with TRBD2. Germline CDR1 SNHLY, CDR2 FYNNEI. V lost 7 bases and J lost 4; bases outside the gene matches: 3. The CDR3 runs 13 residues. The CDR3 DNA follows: TGTGCCAGCAAAGCGGGAGAGTACAATGAGCAGTTCTTC. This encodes CASKAGEYNEQFF.

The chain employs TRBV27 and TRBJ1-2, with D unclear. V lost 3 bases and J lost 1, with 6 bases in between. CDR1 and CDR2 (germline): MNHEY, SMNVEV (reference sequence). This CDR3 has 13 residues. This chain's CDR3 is CASSLARNYGYTF. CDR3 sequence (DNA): TGTGCCAGCAGTTTGGCCCGTAACTATGGCTACACCTTC.

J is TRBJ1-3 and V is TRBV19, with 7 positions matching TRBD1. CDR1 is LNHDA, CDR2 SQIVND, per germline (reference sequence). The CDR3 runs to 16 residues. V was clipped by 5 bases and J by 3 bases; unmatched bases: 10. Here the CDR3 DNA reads TGTGCCAGTAGTCGAGAGGGGGCTGAGGATGGAAACACCATATATTTT. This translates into CASSREGAEDGNTIYF.

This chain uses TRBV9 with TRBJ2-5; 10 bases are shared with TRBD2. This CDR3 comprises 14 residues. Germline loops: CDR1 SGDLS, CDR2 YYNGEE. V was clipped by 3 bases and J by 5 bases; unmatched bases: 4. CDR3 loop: CASSASGLAETQYF. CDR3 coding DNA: TGTGCCAGCAGCGCCTCGGGACTAGCGGAGACCCAGTACTTC.

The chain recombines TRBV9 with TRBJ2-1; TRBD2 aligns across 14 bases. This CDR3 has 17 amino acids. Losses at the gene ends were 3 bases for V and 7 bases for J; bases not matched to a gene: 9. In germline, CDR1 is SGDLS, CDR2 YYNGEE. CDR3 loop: CASSEMVGLAGGNEQFF. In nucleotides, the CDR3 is TGTGCCAGCAGCGAGATGGTTGGACTAGCGGGAGGTAATGAGCAGTTCTTC.

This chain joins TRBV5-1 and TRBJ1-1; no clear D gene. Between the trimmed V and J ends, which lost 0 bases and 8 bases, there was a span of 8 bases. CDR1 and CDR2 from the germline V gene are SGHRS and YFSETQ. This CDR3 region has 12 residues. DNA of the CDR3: TGCGCCAGCAGCTTGGTCGGGGAAGAAGCTTTCTTT. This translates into CASSLVGEEAFF.